This passage covers 10 T cell receptor beta chains from one sample sequenced in a study of glioma-infiltrating T cells. The iRepertoire nested amplicon-rescue multiplex PCR amplified TCR alpha and beta CDR3s from RNA. TCRdb redid the calling of the multiplex PCR reads with MiXCR, one entry per CDR3 protein. The sample yields approximately 88,000 distinct CDR3 sequences, under 30% seen once. Sequenced input: glioma tissue, nonneoplastic brain tissue, or PBMCs (not recorded which). The receptors were gathered from a human donor with low-grade glioma or glioblastoma, undergoing nonglioma brain surgery, or in good health (not recorded which).

This clonotype was seen many times. The gene calls are TRBV2 and TRBJ2-7; 9 nucleotides line up with TRBD2. V shed 3 bases and J 1 base; nucleotides not matched to a gene: 10. The germline CDR1 and CDR2 sequences are SNHLY and FYNNEI. The CDR3 loop spans 17 amino acids. CDR3 in amino acids: CASSEASGGYNSYEQYF. CDR3 DNA sequence: TGTGCCAGCAGTGAGGCAAGCGGGGGGTATAATTCCTACGAGCAGTACTTC. Based on the CDR3 plus reference TRBV2 and TRBJ2-7, the full variable domain is EPEVTQTPSHQVTQMGQEVILRCVPISNHLYFYWYRQILGQKVEFLVSFYNNEISEKSEIFDDQFSVERPDGSNFTLKIRSTKLEDSAMYFCASSEASGGYNSYEQYFGPGTRLTVT.

This chain uses TRBV29-1 with TRBJ2-5; D is unclear. V was shortened by 4 bases and J by 1 base, with 13 bases between the two germline ends. This CDR3 has 14 residues. CDR1 and CDR2 from the germline V gene are SQVTM and ANQGSEA. The DNA of the CDR3 is TGCAGCGTTGCTCAATCACCGGCCCAAGAGACCCAGTACTTC. As protein: CSVAQSPAQETQYF.

This clonotype appeared many times. The chain carries TRBV20-1 and TRBJ1-1; perhaps TRBD1 as D (6 bases). CDR1 and CDR2 (germline): DFQATT, SNEGSKA (reference sequence). V was trimmed by 0 bases and J by 1 base, leaving 9 bases between them. The CDR3 has 14 amino acids. The CDR3 sequence: CSARDPGQNTEAFF. In DNA, the CDR3 is TGCAGTGCTAGAGATCCGGGACAGAACACTGAAGCTTTCTTT.

This clonotype was picked up many times. This CDR3 reads CASSGWTAGYGYTF. The CDR3 DNA follows: TGTGCCAGCAGTGGCTGGACCGCCGGATATGGCTACACCTTC. This sequence joins TRBV6-1 and TRBJ1-2; D is ambiguous. V dropped 4 bases and J dropped 5 bases, with 14 bases sitting between them. CDR3 length: 14 amino acids. CDR1 and CDR2 (germline): MNHNS, SASEGT.

This clonotype was observed many times. This chain links TRBV4-1 with TRBJ2-1, with D possibly being TRBD1 (6 bases). The CDR3 loop spans 15 amino acids. Trimming cost V 4 bases and J 2 bases, with 12 bases left between them. The germline V gene has CDR1 MGHRA and CDR2 YSYEKL. DNA of the CDR3: TGCGCCAGCAGCCGCGCCGGGACAACCTACAATGAGCAGTTCTTC. Amino acids: CASSRAGTTYNEQFF.

By frequency in the sample, this clonotype is medium-sized. V is TRBV28 and J is TRBJ1-1; D uncertain. There are 12 residues in the CDR3. CDR1 is MDHEN, CDR2 SYDVKM, per germline. Deletions cut 4 bases from V and 1 base from J, with 4 bases between. CDR3: CASSSRNTEAFF. The DNA of the CDR3 is TGTGCCAGCAGTTCCAGGAACACTGAAGCTTTCTTT.

Many counts were recorded for this clonotype. V gene TRBV18 combines with J gene TRBJ2-7; the D is unclear. This CDR3 has 13 amino acids. The germline gives CDR1 KGHSH, CDR2 LQKENI. The V gene lost 2 bases and the J gene lost 2 bases, with 7 bases spanning the gap. CDR3 sequence reads: CASSPALTYEQYF. CDR3 coding DNA: TGTGCCAGCTCACCAGCACTAACCTACGAGCAGTACTTC.

This clonotype appeared many times. The chain links TRBV20-1 to TRBJ1-1, with D unclear. Trimming took off 6 bases at V and 3 bases at J, with 8 bases between the two ends. The CDR3 is made up of 11 amino acids. Germline CDR1 DFQATT, CDR2 SNEGSKA (reference sequence). CDR3 nucleotides: TGCAGTGCGATACACTACACTGAAGCTTTCTTT. This encodes CSAIHYTEAFF.

The rearrangement uses TRBV7-9 and TRBJ1-4; D not resolved. Trimming took 1 base from V and 0 from J, leaving 15 bases between them. The CDR3 spans 18 residues. CDR1 is SEHNR, CDR2 FQNEAQ, per germline (reference sequence). Here the CDR3 reads CASSLGLRDKATNEKLFF. The CDR3 DNA reads TGTGCCAGCAGCTTAGGTCTACGGGATAAAGCAACTAATGAAAAACTGTTTTTT. Filled out from reference TRBV7-9 and TRBJ1-4, the complete variable domain reads DTGVSQNPRHKITKRGQNVTFRCDPISEHNRLYWYRQTLGQGPEFLTYFQNEAQLEKSRLLSDRFSAERPKGSFSTLEIQRTEQGDSAMYLCASSLGLRDKATNEKLFFGSGTQLSVL.

The rearrangement joins TRBV10-3 to TRBJ2-3; 7 bases align to TRBD1. The CDR3 length is 14 residues. V shed 0 bases and J 3 bases; nucleotides not matched to a gene: 0. The germline V gene has CDR1 ENHRY and CDR2 SYGVKD. The DNA of the CDR3 is TGTGCCATCAGTGAGTCGACAGGGACAGATACGCAGTATTTT. This codes for CAISESTGTDTQYF.